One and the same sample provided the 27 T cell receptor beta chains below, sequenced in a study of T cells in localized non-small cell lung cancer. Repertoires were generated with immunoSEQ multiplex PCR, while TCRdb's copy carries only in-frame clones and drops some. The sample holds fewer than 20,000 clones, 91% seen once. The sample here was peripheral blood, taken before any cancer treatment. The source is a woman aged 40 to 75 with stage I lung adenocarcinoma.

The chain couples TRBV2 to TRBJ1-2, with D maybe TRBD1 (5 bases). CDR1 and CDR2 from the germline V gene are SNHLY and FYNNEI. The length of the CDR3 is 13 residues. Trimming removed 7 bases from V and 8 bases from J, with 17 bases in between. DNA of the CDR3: TGTGCCAGCATTCAAATGGGACTGGGGGGCTACACCTTC. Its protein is CASIQMGLGGYTF.

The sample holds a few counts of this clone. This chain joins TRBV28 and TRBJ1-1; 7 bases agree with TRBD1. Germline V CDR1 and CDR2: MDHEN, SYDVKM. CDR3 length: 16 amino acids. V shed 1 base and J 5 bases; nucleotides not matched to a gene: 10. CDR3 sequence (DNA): TGTGCCAGCAGTTTATTCGGACAGGCCTCGAGGACTGAAGCTTTCTTT. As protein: CASSLFGQASRTEAFF.

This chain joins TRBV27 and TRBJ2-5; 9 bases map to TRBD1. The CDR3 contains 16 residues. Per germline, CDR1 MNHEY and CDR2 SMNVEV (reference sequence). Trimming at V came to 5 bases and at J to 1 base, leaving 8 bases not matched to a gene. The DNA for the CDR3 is TGTGCCAGCAGTCAAGGACAGGGGCTCTCCCAAGAGACCCAGTACTTC. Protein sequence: CASSQGQGLSQETQYF.

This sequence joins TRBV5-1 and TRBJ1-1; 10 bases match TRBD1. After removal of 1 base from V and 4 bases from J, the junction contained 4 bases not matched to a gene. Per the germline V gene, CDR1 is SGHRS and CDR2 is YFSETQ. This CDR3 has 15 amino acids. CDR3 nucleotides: TGCGCCAGCAGCTTGATAGGGACAGGGGCCACTGAAGCTTTCTTT. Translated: CASSLIGTGATEAFF.

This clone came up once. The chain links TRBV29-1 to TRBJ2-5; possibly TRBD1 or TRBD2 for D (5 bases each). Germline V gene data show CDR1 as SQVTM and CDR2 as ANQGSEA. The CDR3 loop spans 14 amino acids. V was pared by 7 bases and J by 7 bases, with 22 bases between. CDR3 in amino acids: CSALGATGAGTQYF. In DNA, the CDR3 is TGCAGCGCCCTCGGAGCGACTGGGGCGGGGACCCAGTACTTC.

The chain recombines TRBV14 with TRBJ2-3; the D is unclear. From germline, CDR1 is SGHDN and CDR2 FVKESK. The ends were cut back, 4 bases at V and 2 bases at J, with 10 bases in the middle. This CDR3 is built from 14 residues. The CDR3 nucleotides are TGTGCCAGCAGCCTAATTACGCTCACAGATACGCAGTATTTT. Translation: CASSLITLTDTQYF.

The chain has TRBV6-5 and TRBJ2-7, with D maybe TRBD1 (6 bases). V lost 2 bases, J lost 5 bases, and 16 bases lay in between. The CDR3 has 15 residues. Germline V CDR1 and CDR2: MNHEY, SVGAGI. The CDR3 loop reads CASSYVPGQDHEQYF. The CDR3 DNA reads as TGTGCCAGCAGTTACGTGCCGGGACAAGACCACGAGCAGTACTTC.

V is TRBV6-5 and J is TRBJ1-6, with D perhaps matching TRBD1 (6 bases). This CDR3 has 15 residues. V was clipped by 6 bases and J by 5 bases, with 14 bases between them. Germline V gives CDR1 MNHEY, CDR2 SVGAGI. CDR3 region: CASSPQGPNNSPLHF. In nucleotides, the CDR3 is TGTGCCAGCAGCCCCCAGGGGCCCAATAATTCACCCCTCCACTTT.

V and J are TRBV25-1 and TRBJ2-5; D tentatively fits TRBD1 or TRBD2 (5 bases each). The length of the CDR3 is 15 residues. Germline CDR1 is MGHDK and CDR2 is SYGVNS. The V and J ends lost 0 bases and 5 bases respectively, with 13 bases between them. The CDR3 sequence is CASSEYEGRRETQYF. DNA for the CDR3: TGTGCCAGCAGTGAATATGAGGGGCGCCGGGAGACCCAGTACTTC.

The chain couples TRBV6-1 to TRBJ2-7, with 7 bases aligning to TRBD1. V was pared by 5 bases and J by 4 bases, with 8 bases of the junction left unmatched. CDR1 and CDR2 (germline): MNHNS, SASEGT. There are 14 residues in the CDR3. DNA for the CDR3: TGTGCCAGCAGTCCCCCGGGACAGAGGTACGAGCAGTACTTC. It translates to CASSPPGQRYEQYF.

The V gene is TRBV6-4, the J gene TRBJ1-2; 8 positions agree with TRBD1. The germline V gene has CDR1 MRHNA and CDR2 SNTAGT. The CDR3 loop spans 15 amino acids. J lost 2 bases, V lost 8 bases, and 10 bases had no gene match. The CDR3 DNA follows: TGTGCCAGCCGGGTCACGACAGGGGTGAACTATGGCTACACCTTC. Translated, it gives CASRVTTGVNYGYTF.

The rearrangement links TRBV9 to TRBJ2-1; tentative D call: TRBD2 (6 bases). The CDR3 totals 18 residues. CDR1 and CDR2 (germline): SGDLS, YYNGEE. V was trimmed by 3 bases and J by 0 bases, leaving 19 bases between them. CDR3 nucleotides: TGTGCCAGCAGCGCGGGACTCTCACTTGTGAGCTCCTACAATGAGCAGTTCTTC. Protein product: CASSAGLSLVSSYNEQFF.

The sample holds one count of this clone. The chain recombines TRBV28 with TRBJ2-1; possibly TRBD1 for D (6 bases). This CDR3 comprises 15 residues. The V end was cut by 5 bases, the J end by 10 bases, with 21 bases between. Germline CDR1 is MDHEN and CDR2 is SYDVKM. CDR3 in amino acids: CASSIGGVTRGEQFF. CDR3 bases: TGTGCCAGCAGTATAGGGGGAGTTACCAGAGGAGAGCAGTTCTTC.

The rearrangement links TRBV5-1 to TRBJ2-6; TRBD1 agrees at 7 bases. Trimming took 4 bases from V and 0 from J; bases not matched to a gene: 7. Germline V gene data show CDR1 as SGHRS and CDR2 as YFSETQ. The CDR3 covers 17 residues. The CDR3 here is CASSEGQPNSGANVLTF. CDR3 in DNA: TGCGCCAGCAGCGAGGGACAGCCGAACTCTGGGGCCAACGTCCTGACTTTC.

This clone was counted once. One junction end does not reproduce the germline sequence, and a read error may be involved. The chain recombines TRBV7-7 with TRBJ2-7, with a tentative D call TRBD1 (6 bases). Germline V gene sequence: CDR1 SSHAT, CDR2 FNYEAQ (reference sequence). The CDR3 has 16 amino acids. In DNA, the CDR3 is TGTGCTAGCAGCTTACGCGGACAGAAGGGCGACTACGAGCAGTACTTC. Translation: CASSLRGQKGDYEQYF. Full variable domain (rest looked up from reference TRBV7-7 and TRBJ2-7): GAGVSQSPRYKVTKRGQDVTLRCDPISSHATLYWYQQALGQGPEFLTYFNYEAQPDKSGLPSDRFSAERPEGSISTLTIQRTEQRDSAMYRCASSLRGQKGDYEQYFGPGTRLTVT.

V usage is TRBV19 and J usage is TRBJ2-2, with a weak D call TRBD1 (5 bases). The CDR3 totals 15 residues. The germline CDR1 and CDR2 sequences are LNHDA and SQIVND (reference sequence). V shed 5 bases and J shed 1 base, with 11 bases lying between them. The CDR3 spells CASSSGLRNTGELFF. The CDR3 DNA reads TGTGCCAGTAGTTCAGGGTTGCGGAACACCGGGGAGCTGTTTTTT.

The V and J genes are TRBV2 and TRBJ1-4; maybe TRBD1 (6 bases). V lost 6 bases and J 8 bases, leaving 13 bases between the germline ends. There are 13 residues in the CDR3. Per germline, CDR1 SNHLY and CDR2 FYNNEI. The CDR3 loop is CASRDSQREKLFF. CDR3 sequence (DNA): TGTGCCAGCAGGGACAGCCAAAGGGAAAAACTGTTTTTT.

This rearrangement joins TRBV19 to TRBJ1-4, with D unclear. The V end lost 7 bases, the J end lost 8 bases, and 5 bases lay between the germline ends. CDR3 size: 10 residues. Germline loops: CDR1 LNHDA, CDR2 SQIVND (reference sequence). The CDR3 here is CASMREKLFF. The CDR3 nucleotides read TGTGCCAGTATGAGGGAAAAACTGTTTTTT. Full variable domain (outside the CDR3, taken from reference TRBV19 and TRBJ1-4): DGGITQSPKYLFRKEGQNVTLSCEQNLNHDAMYWYRQDPGQGLRLIYYSQIVNDFQKGDIAEGYSVSREKKESFPLTVTSAQKNPTAFYLCASMREKLFFGSGTQLSVL.

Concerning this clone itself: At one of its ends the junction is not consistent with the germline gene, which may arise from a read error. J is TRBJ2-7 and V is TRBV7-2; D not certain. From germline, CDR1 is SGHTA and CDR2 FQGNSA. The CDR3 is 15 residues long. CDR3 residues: CASSLNPGGSHEQYF. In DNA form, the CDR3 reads TGTGCCAGCAGCTTAAACCCCGGCGGCTCCCACGAGCAGTACTTC. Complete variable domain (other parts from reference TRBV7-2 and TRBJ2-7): GAGVSQSPSNKVTEKGKDVELRCDPISGHTALYWYRQSLGQGLEFLIYFQGNSAPDKSGLPSDRFSAERTGGSVSTLTIQRTQQEDSAVYLCASSLNPGGSHEQYFGPGTRLTVT.

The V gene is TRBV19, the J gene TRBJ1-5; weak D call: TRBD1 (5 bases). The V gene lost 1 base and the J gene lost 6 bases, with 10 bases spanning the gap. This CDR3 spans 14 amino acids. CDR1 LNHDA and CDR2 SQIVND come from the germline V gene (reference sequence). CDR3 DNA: TGTGCCAGTAGTATAGGGACATTGGGTCAGCCCCAGCATTTT. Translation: CASSIGTLGQPQHF.

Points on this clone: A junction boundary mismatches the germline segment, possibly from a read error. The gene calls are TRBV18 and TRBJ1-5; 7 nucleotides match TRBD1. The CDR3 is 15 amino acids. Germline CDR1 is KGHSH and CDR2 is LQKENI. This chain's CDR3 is CASSPQTGMDQPQHF. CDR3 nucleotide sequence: TGTGCCAGCTCCCCACAGACAGGGATGGACCAGCCCCAGCATTTT.

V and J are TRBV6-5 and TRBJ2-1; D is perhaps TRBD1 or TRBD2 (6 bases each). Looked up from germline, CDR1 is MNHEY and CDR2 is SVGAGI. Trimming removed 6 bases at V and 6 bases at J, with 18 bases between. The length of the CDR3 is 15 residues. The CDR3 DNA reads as TGTGCCAGCAGCCCCCTCTGGGGGGCGGCCAATGAGCAGTTCTTC. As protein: CASSPLWGAANEQFF.

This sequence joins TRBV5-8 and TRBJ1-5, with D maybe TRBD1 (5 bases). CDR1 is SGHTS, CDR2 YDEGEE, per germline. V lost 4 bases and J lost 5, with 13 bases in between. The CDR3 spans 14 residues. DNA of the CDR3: TGTGCCAGCAGCCCAGGGATCGGCGATCAGCCCCAGCATTTT. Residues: CASSPGIGDQPQHF.

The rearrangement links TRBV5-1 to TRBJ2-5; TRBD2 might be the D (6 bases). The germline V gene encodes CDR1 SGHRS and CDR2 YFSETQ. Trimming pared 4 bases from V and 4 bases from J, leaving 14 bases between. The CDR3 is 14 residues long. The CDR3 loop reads CASSPHGGGETQYF. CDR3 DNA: TGCGCCAGCAGCCCGCACGGGGGAGGAGAGACCCAGTACTTC.

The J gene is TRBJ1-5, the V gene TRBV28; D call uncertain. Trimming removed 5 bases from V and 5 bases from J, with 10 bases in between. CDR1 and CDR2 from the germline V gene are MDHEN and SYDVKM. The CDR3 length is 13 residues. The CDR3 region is CASSLLNDQPQHF. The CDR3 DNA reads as TGTGCCAGCAGTCTACTCAACGATCAGCCCCAGCATTTT.

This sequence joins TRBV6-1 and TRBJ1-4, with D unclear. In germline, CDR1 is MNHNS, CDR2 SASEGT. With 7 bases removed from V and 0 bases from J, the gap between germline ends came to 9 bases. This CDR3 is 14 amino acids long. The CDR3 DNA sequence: TGTGCCAGCATCTCTCAGACAACTAATGAAAAACTGTTTTTT. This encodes CASISQTTNEKLFF.

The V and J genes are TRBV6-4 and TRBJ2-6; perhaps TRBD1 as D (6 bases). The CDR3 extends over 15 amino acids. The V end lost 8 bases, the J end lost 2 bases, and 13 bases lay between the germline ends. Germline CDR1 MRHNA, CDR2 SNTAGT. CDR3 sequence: CASSPGVAGANVLTF. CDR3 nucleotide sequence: TGTGCCAGCTCCCCAGGGGTGGCTGGGGCCAACGTCCTGACTTTC.